This TCR beta chain was documented in a study of naive and memory T cell subsets. The study's findings and limits: Potentially, T cell activation and differentiation skew this RNA-based measurement.

The library had UMIs added by 3' ligation of an oligonucleotide to TCR cDNA. Adult healthy volunteers gave 2.5 ml peripheral blood for whole-blood RNA. Cells were not sorted; total RNA input targeted about 1 to 1000 ng. This clonotype occurred a few times. What it binds is unknown. Four PCR rounds used nested alpha and beta constant region primers plus the SP2 primer. Alpha and beta constant region primers primed reverse transcription for blood and skin samples. TCRdb reanalysed the 5' RACE reads using MiXCR and keeps one entry per CDR3 protein. The data contain tens of thousands of distinct CDR3 sequences, over 7% of them seen just once; the ten biggest clones take up about 9.8%. With 5 bases removed from V and 3 bases from J, the gap between germline ends came to 10 bases. The CDR3 has 13 residues. Germline CDR1 and CDR2: LNHDA and SQIVND (reference sequence).

The TCR originated in a male donor in good health. The chain couples TRBV19 to TRBJ2-5; D not certain. CDR3 sequence reads: CASSPTWEETQYF. DNA of the CDR3: TGTGCCAGTAGTCCCACGTGGGAAGAGACCCAGTACTTC.